Reported below is one T cell receptor (beta chain). The target antigen is unknown. V lost 5 bases and J lost 4, with 17 bases in between. CDR3 length: 15 amino acids. Germline CDR1 is MNHNS and CDR2 is SASEGT. This sample stems from a study of cytomegalovirus exposure and HLA in healthy donors. Study conclusions and caveats: Immune exposure data for these donors was limited to CMV serostatus. From TCR beta sequences, most subjects' HLA-A and HLA-B alleles were reportedly predicted accurately.

Primers for the PCR totalled 60 Vbeta and 13 Jbeta. In the study's own analysis: Later, tens of millions of unique TCR beta chains were counted in an analysis, and approximately 10 million of them were shared. Here immunoSEQ multiplex PCR was the method, and the copy in TCRdb shows in-frame clones only, minus some. V, J and clone size are those of that table, while D and trimming were read from the DNA. The sample records approximately 97,000 clones, 65% to 85% being singletons. The rearrangement uses TRBV6-1 and TRBJ1-2; D unresolved. This TCR derives from a man in his forties in good health and CMV-seropositive. The sample taken for sequencing was PBMCs. DNA of the CDR3: TGTGCCAGCAGTCCGCACCCTTCGGAGTCCTATGGCTACACCTTC. Its translation is CASSPHPSESYGYTF.